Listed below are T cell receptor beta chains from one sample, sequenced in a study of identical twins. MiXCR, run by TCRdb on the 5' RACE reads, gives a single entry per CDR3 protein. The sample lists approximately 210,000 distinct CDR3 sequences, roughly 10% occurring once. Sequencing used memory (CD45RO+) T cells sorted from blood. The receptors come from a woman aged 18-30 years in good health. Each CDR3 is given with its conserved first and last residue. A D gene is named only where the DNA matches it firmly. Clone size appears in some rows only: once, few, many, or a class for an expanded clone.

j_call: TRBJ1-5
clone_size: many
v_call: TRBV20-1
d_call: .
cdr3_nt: TGCAGTGCCCCCGACAGTAGCAATCAGCCCCAGCATTTT
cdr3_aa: CSAPDSSNQPQHF

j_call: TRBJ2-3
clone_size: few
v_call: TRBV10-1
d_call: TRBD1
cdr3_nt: TGCGCCAGCAGCCAGGACAGGGGGAGTGGGACAGATACGCAGTATTTT
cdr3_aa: CASSQDRGSGTDTQYF

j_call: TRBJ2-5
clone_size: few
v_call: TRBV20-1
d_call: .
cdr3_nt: TGCAGTGCTAGCACCACACAGCAAGAGACCCAGTACTTC
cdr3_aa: CSASTTQQETQYF

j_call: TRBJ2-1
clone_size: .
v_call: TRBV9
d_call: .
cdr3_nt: TGTGCCAGCAGCGCCCATGGGGCGGACAATGAGCAGTTCTTC
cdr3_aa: CASSAHGADNEQFF

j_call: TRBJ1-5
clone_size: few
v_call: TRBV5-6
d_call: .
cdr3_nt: TGTGCCAGCAGCTTGGGGCTGACGGGGCCCCAGCATTTT
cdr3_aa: CASSLGLTGPQHF

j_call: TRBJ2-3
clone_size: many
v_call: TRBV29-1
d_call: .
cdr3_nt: TGCAGCGACGTAGCGTGGAGTACGCAGTATTTT
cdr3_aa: CSDVAWSTQYF

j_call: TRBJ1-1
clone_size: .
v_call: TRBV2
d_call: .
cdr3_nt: TGTGCCAGCAACCGGGACAAGAACACTGAAGCTTTCTTT
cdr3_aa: CASNRDKNTEAFF

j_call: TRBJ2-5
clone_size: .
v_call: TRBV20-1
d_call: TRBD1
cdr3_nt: TGCAGTGCTAATACAGGGGTAGGAGAGACCCAGTACTTC
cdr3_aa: CSANTGVGETQYF

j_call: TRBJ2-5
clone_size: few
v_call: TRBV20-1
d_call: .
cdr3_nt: TGCAGTGCTAGAGGCCGGTTAAACCCCAAAGAGACCCAGTACTTC
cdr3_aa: CSARGRLNPKETQYF

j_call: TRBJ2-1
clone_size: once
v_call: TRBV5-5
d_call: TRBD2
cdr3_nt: TGTGCCAGCAGCTTGGGACTAGCGGGGGCCACCTACAATGAGCAGTTCTTC
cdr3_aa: CASSLGLAGATYNEQFF

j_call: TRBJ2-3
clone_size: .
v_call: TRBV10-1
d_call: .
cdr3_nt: TGCGCCAGCAGTGAGTGGAACACAGATACGCAGTATTTT
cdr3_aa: CASSEWNTDTQYF

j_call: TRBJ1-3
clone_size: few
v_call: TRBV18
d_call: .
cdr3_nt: TGTGCCAGCTCACCAGCTGCTGGAAACACCATATATTTT
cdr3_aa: CASSPAAGNTIYF

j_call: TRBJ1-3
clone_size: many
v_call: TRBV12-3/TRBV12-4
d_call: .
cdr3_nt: TGTGCCAGCACCGTCCTCAGGGACACCATATATTTT
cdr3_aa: CASTVLRDTIYF

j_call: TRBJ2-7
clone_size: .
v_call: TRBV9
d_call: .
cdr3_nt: TGTGCCAGCAGCGGTGGACTCCTCAGCGAGCAGTACTTC
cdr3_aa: CASSGGLLSEQYF

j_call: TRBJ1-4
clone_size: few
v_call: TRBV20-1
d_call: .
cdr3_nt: TGCAGTGCCCTTAGGAGGGGGGGCGGGGGTGAAAAACTGTTTTTT
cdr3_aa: CSALRRGGGGEKLFF

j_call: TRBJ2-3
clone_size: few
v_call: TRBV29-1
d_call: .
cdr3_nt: TGCAGTTCGGATTTACGGGGCACAGATACGCAGTATTTT
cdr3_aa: CSSDLRGTDTQYF